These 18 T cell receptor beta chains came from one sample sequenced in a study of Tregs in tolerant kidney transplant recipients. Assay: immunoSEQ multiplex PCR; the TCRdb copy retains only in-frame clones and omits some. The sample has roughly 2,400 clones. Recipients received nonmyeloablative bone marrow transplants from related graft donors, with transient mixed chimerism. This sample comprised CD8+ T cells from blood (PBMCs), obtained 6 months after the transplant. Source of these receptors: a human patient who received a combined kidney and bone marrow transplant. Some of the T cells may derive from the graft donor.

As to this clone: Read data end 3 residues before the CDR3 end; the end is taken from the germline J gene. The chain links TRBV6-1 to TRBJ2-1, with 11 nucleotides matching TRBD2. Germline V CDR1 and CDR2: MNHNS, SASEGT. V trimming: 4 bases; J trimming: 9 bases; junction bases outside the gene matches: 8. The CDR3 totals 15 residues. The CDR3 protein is CASSAGLAGFGEQFF. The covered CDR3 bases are TGTGCCAGCAGTGCTGGACTAGCGGGCTTCGGTGAG.

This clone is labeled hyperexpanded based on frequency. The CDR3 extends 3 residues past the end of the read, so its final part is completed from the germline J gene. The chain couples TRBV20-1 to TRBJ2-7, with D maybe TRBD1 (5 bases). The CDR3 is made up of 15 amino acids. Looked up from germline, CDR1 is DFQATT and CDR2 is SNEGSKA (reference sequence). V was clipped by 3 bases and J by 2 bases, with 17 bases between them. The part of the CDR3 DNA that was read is TGCAGTGCTAGGCCGACAGACATCCTAACCTACGAG. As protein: CSARPTDILTYE. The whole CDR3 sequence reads CSARPTDILTYEQYF.

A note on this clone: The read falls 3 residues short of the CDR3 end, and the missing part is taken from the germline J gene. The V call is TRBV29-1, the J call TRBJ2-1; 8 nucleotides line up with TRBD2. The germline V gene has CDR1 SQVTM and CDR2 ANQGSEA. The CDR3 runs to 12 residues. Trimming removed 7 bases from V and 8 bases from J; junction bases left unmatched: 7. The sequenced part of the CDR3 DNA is TGCAGCGGGGAAGCGGGAGCCGATGAG. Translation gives CSGEAGADE. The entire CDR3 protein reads CSGEAGADEQFF.

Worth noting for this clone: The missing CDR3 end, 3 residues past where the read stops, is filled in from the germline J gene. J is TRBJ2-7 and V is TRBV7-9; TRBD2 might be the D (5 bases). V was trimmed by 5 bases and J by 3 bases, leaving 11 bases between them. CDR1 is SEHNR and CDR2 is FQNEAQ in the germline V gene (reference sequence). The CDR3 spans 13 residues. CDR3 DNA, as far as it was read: TGTGCCAGCAGCCCGGTGGCGGGCTACGAG. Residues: CASSPVAGYE. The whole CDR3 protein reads CASSPVAGYEQYF.

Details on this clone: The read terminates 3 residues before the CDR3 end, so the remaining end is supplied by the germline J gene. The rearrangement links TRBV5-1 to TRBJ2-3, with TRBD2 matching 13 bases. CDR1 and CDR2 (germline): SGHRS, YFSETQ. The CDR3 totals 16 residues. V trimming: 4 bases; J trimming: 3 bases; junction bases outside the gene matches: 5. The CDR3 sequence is CASSDGLAGVTDTQYF. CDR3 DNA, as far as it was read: TGCGCCAGCAGCGACGGACTAGCGGGAGTAACAGATACG.

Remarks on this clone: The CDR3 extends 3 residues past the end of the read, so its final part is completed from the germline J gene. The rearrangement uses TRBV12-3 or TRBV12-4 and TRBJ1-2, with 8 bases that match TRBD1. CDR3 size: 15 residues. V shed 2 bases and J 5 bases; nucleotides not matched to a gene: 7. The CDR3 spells CASSLTGGLKYGYTF. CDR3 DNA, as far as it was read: TGTGCCAGCAGTTTAACAGGGGGTTTGAAGTATGGC.

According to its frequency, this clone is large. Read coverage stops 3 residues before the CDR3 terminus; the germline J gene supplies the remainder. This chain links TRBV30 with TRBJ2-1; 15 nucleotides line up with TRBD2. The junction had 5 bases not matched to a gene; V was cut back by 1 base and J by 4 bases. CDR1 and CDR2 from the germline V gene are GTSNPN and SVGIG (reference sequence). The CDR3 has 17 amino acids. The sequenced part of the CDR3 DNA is TGTGCCTGGAGTGGGACTAGCGGGGGGGGGCTTTACAATGAG. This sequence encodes CAWSGTSGGGLYNE. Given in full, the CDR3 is CAWSGTSGGGLYNEQFF.

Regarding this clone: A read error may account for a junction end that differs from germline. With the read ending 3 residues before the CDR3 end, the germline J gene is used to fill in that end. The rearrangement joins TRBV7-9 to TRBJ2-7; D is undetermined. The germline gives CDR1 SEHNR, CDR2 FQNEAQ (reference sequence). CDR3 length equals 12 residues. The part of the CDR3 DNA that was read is TGTGCCAGCAGCTTAGATTCCTTCGAG. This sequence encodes CASSLDSFE. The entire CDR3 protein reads CASSLDSFEQYF.

The part of the CDR3 DNA that was read is TGCAGTGCTAGTGGGGGACTACCCTTCAGCACAGATACG. It yields the protein CSASGGLPFSTDT. The entire CDR3 protein reads CSASGGLPFSTDTQYF. The rearrangement joins TRBV20-1 to TRBJ2-3; 7 positions match TRBD2. The read terminates 3 residues before the CDR3 end, so the remaining end is supplied by the germline J gene. CDR3 size: 16 residues. V lost 3 bases and J lost 0; bases outside the gene matches: 9. The germline CDR1 and CDR2 sequences are DFQATT and SNEGSKA (reference sequence).

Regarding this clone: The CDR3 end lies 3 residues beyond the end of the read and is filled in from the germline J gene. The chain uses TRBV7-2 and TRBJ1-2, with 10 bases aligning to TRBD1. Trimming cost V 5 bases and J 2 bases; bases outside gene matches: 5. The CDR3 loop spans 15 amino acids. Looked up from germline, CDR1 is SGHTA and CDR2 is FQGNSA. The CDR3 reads CASSALTGGNYGYTF. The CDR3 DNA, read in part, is TGTGCCAGCAGCGCCTTGACAGGGGGCAACTATGGC.

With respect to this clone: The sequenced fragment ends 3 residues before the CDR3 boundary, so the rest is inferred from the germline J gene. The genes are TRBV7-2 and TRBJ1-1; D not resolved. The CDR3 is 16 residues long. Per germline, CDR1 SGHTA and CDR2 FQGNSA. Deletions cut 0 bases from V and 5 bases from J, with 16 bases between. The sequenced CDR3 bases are TGTGCCAGCAGCTTAGCCCCCGGTCTAAAGCGGACTGAA. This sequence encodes CASSLAPGLKRTE. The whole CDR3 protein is CASSLAPGLKRTEAFF.

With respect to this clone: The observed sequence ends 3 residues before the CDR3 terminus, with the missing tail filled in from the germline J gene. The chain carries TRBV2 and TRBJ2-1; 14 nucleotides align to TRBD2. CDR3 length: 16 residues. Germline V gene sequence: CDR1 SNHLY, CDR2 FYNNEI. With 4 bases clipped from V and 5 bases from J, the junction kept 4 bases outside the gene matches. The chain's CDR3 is CASSVGLAGVHNEQFF. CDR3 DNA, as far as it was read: TGTGCCAGCAGTGTGGGACTAGCGGGAGTACACAATGAG. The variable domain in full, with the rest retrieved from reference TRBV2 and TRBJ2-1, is EPEVTQTPSHQVTQMGQEVILRCVPISNHLYFYWYRQILGQKVEFLVSFYNNEISEKSEIFDDQFSVERPDGSNFTLKIRSTKLEDSAMYFCASSVGLAGVHNEQFFGPGTRLTVL.

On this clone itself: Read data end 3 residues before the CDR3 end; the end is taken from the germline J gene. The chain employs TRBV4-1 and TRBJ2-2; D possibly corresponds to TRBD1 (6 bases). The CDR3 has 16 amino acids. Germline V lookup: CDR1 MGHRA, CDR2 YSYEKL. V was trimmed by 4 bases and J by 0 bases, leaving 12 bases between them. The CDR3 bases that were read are TGCGCCAGCAGCCGCTTCGGACAGACGAACACCGGGGAG. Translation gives CASSRFGQTNTGE. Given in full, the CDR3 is CASSRFGQTNTGELFF.

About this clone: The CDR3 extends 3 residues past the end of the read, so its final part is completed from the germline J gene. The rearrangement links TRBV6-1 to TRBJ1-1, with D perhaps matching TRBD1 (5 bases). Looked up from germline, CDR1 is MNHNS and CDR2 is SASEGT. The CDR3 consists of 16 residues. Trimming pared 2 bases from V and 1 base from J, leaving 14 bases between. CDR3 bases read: TGTGCCAGCAGTGAAAAGGGGCAAACAGCGAACACTGAA. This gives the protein CASSEKGQTANTE. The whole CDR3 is CASSEKGQTANTEAFF.

CDR3 DNA, as far as it was read: TGTGCCAGCAGCTGGACAGGGGGGGAGTACACTGAA. This gives the protein CASSWTGGEYTE. From start to end, the CDR3 is CASSWTGGEYTEAFF. The chain uses TRBV5-5 and TRBJ1-1; 10 bases line up with TRBD1. The read gets to within 3 residues of the CDR3 end, and the germline J gene fills in the rest. J lost 3 bases, V lost 3 bases, and 5 bases had no gene match. Germline V CDR1 and CDR2: SGHKS, YYEKEE (reference sequence). The CDR3 runs to 15 residues.

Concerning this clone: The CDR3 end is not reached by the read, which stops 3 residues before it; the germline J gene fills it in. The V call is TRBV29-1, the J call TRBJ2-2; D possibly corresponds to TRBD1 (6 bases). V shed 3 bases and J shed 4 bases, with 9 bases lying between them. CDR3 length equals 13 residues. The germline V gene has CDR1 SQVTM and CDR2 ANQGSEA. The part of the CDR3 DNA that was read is TGCAGCGTTGACAGGGGAAGCACCGGGGAG. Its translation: CSVDRGSTGE. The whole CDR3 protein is CSVDRGSTGELFF.

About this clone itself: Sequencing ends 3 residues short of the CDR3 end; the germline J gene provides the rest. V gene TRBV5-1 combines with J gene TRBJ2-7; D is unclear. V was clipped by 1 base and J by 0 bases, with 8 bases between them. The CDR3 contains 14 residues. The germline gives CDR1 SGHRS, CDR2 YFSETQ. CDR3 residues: CASSLTVASYEQYF. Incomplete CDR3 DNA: TGCGCCAGCAGCTTGACAGTCGCCTCCTACGAG. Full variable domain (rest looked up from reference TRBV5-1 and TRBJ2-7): KAGVTQTPRYLIKTRGQQVTLSCSPISGHRSVSWYQQTPGQGLQFLFEYFSETQRNKGNFPGRFSGRQFSNSRSEMNVSTLELGDSALYLCASSLTVASYEQYFGPGTRLTVT.

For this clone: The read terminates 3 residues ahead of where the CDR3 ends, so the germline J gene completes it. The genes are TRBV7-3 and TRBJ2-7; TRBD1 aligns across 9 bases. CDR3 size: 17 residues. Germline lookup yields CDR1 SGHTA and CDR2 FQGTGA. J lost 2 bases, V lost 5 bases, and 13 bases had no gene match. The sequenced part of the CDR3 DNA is TGTGCCAGCAGCCCCTTACTCAGGGACAGGGAGACCTACGAG. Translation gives CASSPLLRDRETYE. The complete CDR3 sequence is CASSPLLRDRETYEQYF.